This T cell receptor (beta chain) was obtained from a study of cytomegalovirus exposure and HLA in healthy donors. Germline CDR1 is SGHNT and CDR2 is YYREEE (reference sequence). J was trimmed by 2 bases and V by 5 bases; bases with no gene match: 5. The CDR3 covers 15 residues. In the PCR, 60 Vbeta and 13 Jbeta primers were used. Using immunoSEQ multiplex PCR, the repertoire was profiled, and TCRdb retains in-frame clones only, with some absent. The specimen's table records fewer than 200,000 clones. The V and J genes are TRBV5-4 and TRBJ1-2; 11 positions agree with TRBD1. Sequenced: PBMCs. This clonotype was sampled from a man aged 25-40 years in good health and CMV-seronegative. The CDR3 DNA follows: TGTGCCAGCAGACCCGGGACAGGGGGGAACTATGGCTACACCTTC. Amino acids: CASRPGTGGNYGYTF.